Below are 17 T cell receptor beta chains sequenced from a single sample in a study of siplizumab effects on memory and regulatory T cells. Using immunoSEQ multiplex PCR, the repertoire was profiled, and TCRdb retains in-frame clones only, with some absent. The table records nearly 95,000 clones, approximately 95% of them present only once. Sample: non-Treg CD4+ T cells sorted from blood. All receptors come from a human donor in good health.

This clone has a single count. The chain couples TRBV23-1 to TRBJ1-5, with D possibly matching TRBD1 (6 bases). TRBV23-1 is placed among ORFs of uncertain function. V lost 0 bases, J lost 7 bases, and 22 bases lay in between. The CDR3 length is 18 residues. The CDR3 protein is CASSQSQTGRGTRQPQHF. Written as DNA, the CDR3 is TGCGCCAGCAGTCAATCGCAGACAGGTCGGGGCACGAGACAGCCCCAGCATTTT.

The chain uses TRBV19 and TRBJ1-1, with D tentatively TRBD1 (5 bases). The germline V gene has CDR1 LNHDA and CDR2 SQIVND (reference sequence). The CDR3 consists of 14 residues. V gave up 6 bases and J gave up 0 bases, with 11 bases separating them. Here the CDR3 reads CASRDNLLNTEAFF. CDR3 in DNA: TGTGCCAGTAGGGACAACCTGCTGAACACTGAAGCTTTCTTT.

The chain is built from TRBV7-9 and TRBJ1-2; no clear D. The CDR3 is 14 amino acids. V lost 5 bases to trimming and J lost 6 bases, with 16 bases between them. From germline, CDR1 is SEHNR and CDR2 FQNEAQ (reference sequence). The CDR3 sequence: CASSLTGRLDGYTF. The CDR3 bases are TGTGCCAGCAGCCTTACGGGGAGATTGGATGGCTACACCTTC.

The rearrangement uses TRBV5-1 and TRBJ2-7; D possibly corresponds to TRBD2 (7 bases). Germline V gives CDR1 SGHRS, CDR2 YFSETQ. This CDR3 is 15 amino acids long. This chain's CDR3 is CASSVGGLSSYEQYF. CDR3 bases: TGCGCTTCTTCAGTCGGGGGGCTGAGCTCCTACGAGCAGTACTTC.

The chain employs TRBV5-6 and TRBJ2-3, with TRBD2 as a possible D gene (5 bases). The V end was cut by 5 bases, the J end by 1 base, with 8 bases between. This CDR3 contains 13 residues. Germline CDR1 is SGHDT and CDR2 is YYEEEE. CDR3 sequence reads: CASSRGRTDTQYF. The CDR3 DNA reads TGTGCCAGCAGTCGCGGGCGCACAGATACGCAGTATTTT.

The gene calls are TRBV11-2 and TRBJ1-2; D is undetermined. Trimming cost V 2 bases and J 5 bases, with 12 bases left between them. The CDR3 consists of 14 residues. Germline V gene data show CDR1 as SGHAT and CDR2 as FQNNGV. The CDR3 bases are TGTGCCAGCAGCTTAATTGGGCAGGTATATGGCTACACCTTC. Protein product: CASSLIGQVYGYTF.

This chain uses TRBV7-8 with TRBJ2-1; no firm D call. The germline CDR1 and CDR2 sequences are SGHVS and FQNEAQ. Trimming left V 3 bases short and J 6 bases short, with 3 bases between. The CDR3 extends over 11 amino acids. The CDR3 nucleotides read TGTGCCAGCAGCTTCCGCAATGAGCAGTTCTTC. This codes for CASSFRNEQFF.

V usage is TRBV5-8 and J usage is TRBJ2-3; 8 bases are shared with TRBD2. Trimming cost V 4 bases and J 8 bases; bases outside gene matches: 21. This CDR3 comprises 18 residues. The germline V gene encodes CDR1 SGHTS and CDR2 YDEGEE. CDR3 loop: CASSLSGDSGIKGVTQYF. CDR3 nucleotide sequence: TGTGCCAGCAGCCTCTCGGGAGATAGCGGGATCAAAGGGGTTACGCAGTATTTT. Supplemented by reference TRBV5-8 and TRBJ2-3, the full variable domain reads EAGVTQSPTHLIKTRGQQATLRCSPISGHTSVYWYQQALGLGLQFLLWYDEGEERNRGNFPPRFSGRQFPNYSSELNVNALELEDSALYLCASSLSGDSGIKGVTQYFGPGTRLTVL.

This chain connects TRBV5-4 to TRBJ2-2, with 11 bases identical to TRBD2. This CDR3 contains 16 residues. CDR1 is SGHNT, CDR2 YYREEE, per germline (reference sequence). With 5 bases clipped from V and 2 bases from J, the junction kept 5 bases outside the gene matches. This CDR3 is CASSYTSGSNTGELFF. DNA of the CDR3: TGTGCCAGCAGTTACACTAGCGGGAGTAACACCGGGGAGCTGTTTTTT.

The chain uses TRBV25-1 and TRBJ1-6, with TRBD1 identical over 7 bases. The trim removed 6 bases at V and 7 bases at J, leaving 6 bases unmatched. This CDR3 comprises 14 residues. Germline assignment: CDR1 MGHDK and CDR2 SYGVNS. In nucleotides, the CDR3 is TGTGCCAGCAGACAGACAGGGACGAATTCACCCCTCCACTTT. The encoded protein is CASRQTGTNSPLHF.

This chain connects TRBV7-9 to TRBJ2-6; unclear D gene. CDR1 and CDR2 from the germline V gene are SEHNR and FQNEAQ (reference sequence). Trimming removed 2 bases at V and 4 bases at J, with 9 bases between. CDR3 length: 15 amino acids. CDR3 bases: TGTGCCAGCAGCTTACCGCCAGCCGGGGCCAACGTCCTGACTTTC. It encodes CASSLPPAGANVLTF. The full variable domain, with the rest looked up from reference TRBV7-9 and TRBJ2-6, is DTGVSQNPRHKITKRGQNVTFRCDPISEHNRLYWYRQTLGQGPEFLTYFQNEAQLEKSRLLSDRFSAERPKGSFSTLEIQRTEQGDSAMYLCASSLPPAGANVLTFGAGSRLTVL.

This chain connects TRBV7-6 to TRBJ2-7, with D hard to call. In germline, CDR1 is SGHVS, CDR2 FNYEAQ. The CDR3 length is 16 residues. The V end was cut by 5 bases, the J end by 3 bases, with 20 bases between. CDR3: CASSARTAGNLYEQYF. In nucleotides, the CDR3 is TGTGCCAGCAGCGCCCGCACTGCCGGAAACCTCTACGAGCAGTACTTC.

The chain links TRBV28 to TRBJ2-4; TRBD1 agrees at 10 bases. This CDR3 spans 18 amino acids. Germline assignment: CDR1 MDHEN and CDR2 SYDVKM. V lost 6 bases and J lost 5; bases outside the gene matches: 16. The CDR3 coding sequence is TGTGCCAGCAGCCGGGACAGGGGAATAAGAACGACTCAAAACATTCAGTACTTC. Translated: CASSRDRGIRTTQNIQYF.

The chain is built from TRBV5-4 and TRBJ2-1; no clear D gene. Germline V CDR1 and CDR2: SGHNT, YYREEE (reference sequence). V was clipped by 4 bases and J by 4 bases, with 9 bases between them. This CDR3 region has 13 residues. The CDR3 region is CASSKDQYNEQFF. The CDR3 DNA reads TGTGCCAGCAGCAAGGACCAATACAATGAGCAGTTCTTC.

This sequence joins TRBV5-6 and TRBJ1-1; D call uncertain. The length of the CDR3 is 17 residues. V dropped 0 bases and J dropped 0 bases, with 15 bases sitting between them. Germline CDR1 and CDR2: SGHDT and YYEEEE. As DNA, the CDR3 is TGTGCCAGCAGCTTGGGGGAGCTTAGGAGAATGAACACTGAAGCTTTCTTT. Its translation is CASSLGELRRMNTEAFF.

This clone has a single count. This chain connects TRBV5-1 to TRBJ1-4; D is ambiguous. This CDR3 is built from 14 residues. Germline V lookup: CDR1 SGHRS, CDR2 YFSETQ. V shed 1 base and J shed 14 bases, with 18 bases lying between them. The CDR3 spells CASSLTPGQKSLFF. The CDR3 DNA follows: TGCGCCAGCAGCTTGACTCCAGGTCAGAAGTCGCTGTTTTTT.

The chain uses TRBV19 and TRBJ2-5, with a weak D call TRBD2 (5 bases). From germline, CDR1 is LNHDA and CDR2 SQIVND (reference sequence). With 3 bases removed from V and 4 bases from J, the gap between germline ends came to 12 bases. This CDR3 is built from 14 residues. CDR3 residues: CASSIAGAPETQYF. The CDR3, as DNA: TGTGCCAGTAGTATCGCGGGCGCGCCAGAGACCCAGTACTTC.